This TCR beta chain derives from a study of T cells after yellow fever vaccination. Study-wide results and limits: When the response was secondary, it was weaker but reached its peak faster, day 5 versus 15.

This clonotype was observed at least ten times. Its matching antigen is unknown. TCRdb recomputed calls from the 5' RACE reads with MiXCR, one row per CDR3 protein. The sample has nearly 350,000 distinct CDR3 sequences, less than 9.5% seen once; the top ten hold roughly 15%. The CDR3 loop spans 16 amino acids. From germline, CDR1 is MGHRA and CDR2 YSYEKL. J lost 2 bases, V lost 0 bases, and 6 bases had no gene match. The gene calls are TRBV4-1 and TRBJ2-5; TRBD2 aligns across 7 bases. The sample was PBMCs, taken about 49 days after the first yellow fever vaccination. This TCR was recovered from a man aged 18-30 years who received the YFV17D yellow fever vaccine. The CDR3 nucleotides read TGCGCCAGCAGCCAAGATCCGGGGGGAAGGCAAGAGACCCAGTACTTC. It encodes CASSQDPGGRQETQYF.